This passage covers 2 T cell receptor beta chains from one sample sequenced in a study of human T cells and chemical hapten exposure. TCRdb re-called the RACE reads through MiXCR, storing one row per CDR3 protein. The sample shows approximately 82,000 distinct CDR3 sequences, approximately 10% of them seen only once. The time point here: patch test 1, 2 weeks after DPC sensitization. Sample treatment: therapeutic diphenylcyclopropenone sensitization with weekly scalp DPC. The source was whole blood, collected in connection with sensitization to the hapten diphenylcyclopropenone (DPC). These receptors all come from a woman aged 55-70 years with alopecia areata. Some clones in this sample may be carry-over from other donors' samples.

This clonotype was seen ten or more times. CDR3 coding DNA: TGCAGCGTTGAGCGGGGAGTGGGCACTGAAGCTTTCTTT. Translation: CSVERGVGTEAFF. This rearrangement joins TRBV29-1 to TRBJ1-1; D is undetermined. The ends were cut back, 3 bases at V and 4 bases at J, with 12 bases in the middle. This CDR3 contains 13 residues. Germline V CDR1 and CDR2: SQVTM, ANQGSEA.

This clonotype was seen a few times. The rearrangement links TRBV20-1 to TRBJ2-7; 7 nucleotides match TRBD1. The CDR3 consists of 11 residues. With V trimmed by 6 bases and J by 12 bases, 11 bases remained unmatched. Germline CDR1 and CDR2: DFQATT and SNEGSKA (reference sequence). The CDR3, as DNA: TGCAGTGCCAGAACCGACAGGGAACTGTACTTC. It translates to CSARTDRELYF.